This entry features one T cell receptor (beta chain) sequence. Its antigen is undetermined. RNA extraction was followed by reverse transcription into cDNA, which acted as the sequencing template. Sequenced by immunoSEQ multiplex PCR; TCRdb stores in-frame clones only, minus some. The sample includes some 110,000 clones, roughly 50% of them seen just once. Treatment described: oral pan-JAK inhibitor, 5-10 mg twice daily. Sorting separated CD4+ and CD8+ T cells out of PBMCs. This sample was taken from a study of CD8+ T cells in alopecia areata. The CDR3 is 18 residues long. CDR1 is SEHNR, CDR2 FQNEAQ, per germline (reference sequence). Trimming took 5 bases from V and 2 from J; bases not matched to a gene: 7. The study's findings and limits: Amid tofacitinib therapy, many expanded lesional clones stayed present in scalp and blood.

This chain links TRBV7-9 with TRBJ2-2; 14 positions match TRBD2. The specimen comprised CD8+ T cells sorted from blood, sampled at week 24, from a patient treated with tofacitinib. The sequence was obtained from a human donor with alopecia areata. This chain's CDR3 is CASSTGLAGGPNTGELFF. The CDR3, as DNA: TGTGCCAGCAGCACCGGACTAGCGGGGGGCCCAAACACCGGGGAGCTGTTTTTT.